What follows is one T cell receptor (beta chain) and its context. The sample belongs to a study of OX40 agonist ivuxolimab in advanced cancers. Study-wide context: Partial responses were observed in three patients, of whom one had hepatocellular carcinoma and two had cutaneous melanoma.

This CDR3 is built from 14 residues. Germline V gene sequence: CDR1 GTSNPN, CDR2 SVGIG (reference sequence). V lost 4 bases, J lost 0 bases, and 10 bases lay in between. Profiling relied on immunoSEQ multiplex PCR, and the TCRdb table lists in-frame clones only, not all of them. The table shows 45,000 to 50,000 clones, with approximately 91% occurring only once. This sequence was found in an adult with an advanced solid tumor such as melanoma, head and neck, liver or kidney cancer. The chain joins TRBV30 to TRBJ1-3; no clear D. Sequenced material: CD4+ or CD8+ T cells sorted from blood, taken in a trial of the OX40 agonist ivuxolimab. The chain's CDR3 is CAWNTGISGNTIYF. The DNA of the CDR3 is TGTGCCTGGAATACCGGAATCTCTGGAAACACCATATATTTT.